Below, 18 T cell receptor beta chains from the same sample are listed, as sequenced in a study of blood T cell repertoires in COVID-19. The protocol was immunoSEQ multiplex PCR, while the TCRdb copy is restricted to in-frame clones and leaves out a portion. The table shows over 150,000 clones, with about 79% occurring only once. Sequenced input: peripheral blood. These receptors all stem from a human donor in a cohort sampled during active COVID-19.

This chain uses TRBV19 with TRBJ2-1; TRBD2 is a possible D gene (6 bases). This CDR3 spans 16 amino acids. The germline V gene encodes CDR1 LNHDA and CDR2 SQIVND (reference sequence). The V end was cut by 6 bases, the J end by 5 bases, with 20 bases between. CDR3 loop: CASRKLGAGPDNEQFF. CDR3 coding DNA: TGTGCCAGTAGAAAACTCGGGGCGGGGCCCGACAATGAGCAGTTCTTC.

The V and J genes are TRBV24-1 and TRBJ2-5, with 7 bases aligning to TRBD1. Germline CDR1 KGHDR, CDR2 SFDVKD. The CDR3 has 15 residues. V lost 0 bases and J lost 5; bases outside the gene matches: 5. Here the CDR3 reads CATSDLSGGLETQYF. CDR3 coding DNA: TGTGCCACCAGTGATTTGTCAGGGGGATTGGAGACCCAGTACTTC.

This clone was detected once. V usage is TRBV6-5 and J usage is TRBJ2-2; maybe TRBD1 (5 bases). Germline V lookup: CDR1 MNHEY, CDR2 SVGAGI. The V end was cut by 10 bases, the J end by 4 bases, with 13 bases between. This CDR3 is 13 amino acids long. CDR3 coding DNA: TGTGCCATCGCTCAGGGAATCACCGGGGAGCTGTTTTTT. Its protein is CAIAQGITGELFF.

This chain connects TRBV29-1 to TRBJ2-5, with D tentatively TRBD2 (7 bases). The germline V gene has CDR1 SQVTM and CDR2 ANQGSEA. Trimming shortened V by 3 bases and J by 4 bases, and 9 bases separated the two germline ends. The CDR3 totals 12 residues. DNA of the CDR3: TGCAGCGTTGACGGGGGGCTAGAGACCCAGTACTTC. This gives the protein CSVDGGLETQYF.

On this clone itself: Other DNA sequences in this specimen translate into the identical CDR3. The chain uses TRBV2 and TRBJ1-4; a possible D gene is TRBD1 (5 bases). The CDR3 totals 13 residues. V lost 2 bases and J lost 8, with 9 bases in between. Germline V CDR1 and CDR2: SNHLY, FYNNEI. The CDR3 reads CASSEQGREKLFF. The CDR3 DNA is TGTGCCAGCAGTGAACAGGGCAGAGAAAAACTGTTTTTT.

V usage is TRBV19 and J usage is TRBJ2-7; weak D call: TRBD1 (5 bases). CDR3 length: 15 amino acids. Germline values: CDR1 LNHDA, CDR2 SQIVND (reference sequence). Trimming took off 6 bases at V and 0 bases at J, with 15 bases between the two ends. The CDR3 DNA reads TGTGCCAGTAGCCTTCCAGGGCAGCCCTCCTACGAGCAGTACTTC. This sequence encodes CASSLPGQPSYEQYF.

This chain joins TRBV5-5 and TRBJ2-1, with a possible D match to TRBD1 (6 bases). Trimming pared 0 bases from V and 0 bases from J, leaving 10 bases between. Germline-derived CDR1 and CDR2 are SGHKS and YYEKEE (reference sequence). This CDR3 is built from 16 residues. The CDR3 region has the DNA TGTGCCAGCAGCTTGGGACAGGTCTACTCCTACAATGAGCAGTTCTTC. It yields the protein CASSLGQVYSYNEQFF.

This chain uses TRBV28 with TRBJ2-7; 15 positions agree with TRBD2. Trimming took 4 bases from V and 7 from J; bases not matched to a gene: 11. Germline CDR1 MDHEN, CDR2 SYDVKM. The CDR3 length is 17 residues. This CDR3 is CASSSGTSGRNRWEQYF. The CDR3 DNA follows: TGTGCCAGCAGTTCCGGGACTAGCGGGAGGAACAGATGGGAGCAGTACTTC.

The rearrangement uses TRBV29-1 and TRBJ2-3, with TRBD1 matching 7 bases. This CDR3 comprises 14 residues. The V gene's germline CDR1 is SQVTM and CDR2 ANQGSEA. The V and J ends lost 7 bases and 0 bases, in that order; junction bases with no gene match: 7. The CDR3 DNA reads TGCAGCGGTTCCGGGACAGTTAGCACAGATACGCAGTATTTT. Amino acid sequence: CSGSGTVSTDTQYF.

The chain has TRBV5-1 and TRBJ2-2; tentatively, D is TRBD2 (5 bases). The length of the CDR3 is 13 residues. The V gene's germline CDR1 is SGHRS and CDR2 YFSETQ. Between the trimmed V and J ends, which lost 0 bases and 7 bases, there was a span of 7 bases. The CDR3 spells CASSLVAIGELFF. The CDR3 nucleotides read TGCGCCAGCAGCTTGGTAGCGATCGGGGAGCTGTTTTTT. Full variable domain (outside the CDR3, taken from reference TRBV5-1 and TRBJ2-2): KAGVTQTPRYLIKTRGQQVTLSCSPISGHRSVSWYQQTPGQGLQFLFEYFSETQRNKGNFPGRFSGRQFSNSRSEMNVSTLELGDSALYLCASSLVAIGELFFGEGSRLTVL.

This sequence joins TRBV24-1 and TRBJ2-1; TRBD1 might be the D (5 bases). CDR1 is KGHDR and CDR2 is SFDVKD in the germline V gene. V was clipped by 4 bases and J by 4 bases, with 10 bases between them. The CDR3 loop spans 14 amino acids. The CDR3 region has the DNA TGTGCCACCAGTGACAGGGCTCGTTACAATGAGCAGTTCTTC. Translating it yields CATSDRARYNEQFF.

The V gene is TRBV29-1, the J gene TRBJ1-4, with 10 bases matching TRBD1. Germline loops: CDR1 SQVTM, CDR2 ANQGSEA. After removal of 6 bases from V and 8 bases from J, the junction contained 3 bases not matched to a gene. The CDR3 contains 12 residues. The CDR3, as DNA: TGCAGCGTCAGGGGACAGGGGGAAAAACTGTTTTTT. It specifies CSVRGQGEKLFF.

CDR3 amino acids: CASSLDRGGLRNTEAFF. CDR3 coding DNA: TGTGCCAGCAGCTTAGACCGAGGGGGCCTGAGGAACACTGAAGCTTTCTTT. This chain joins TRBV13 and TRBJ1-1; the match to TRBD1 covers 7 bases. The V gene's germline CDR1 is PRHDT and CDR2 FYEKMQ (reference sequence). The CDR3 runs 17 residues. The V gene end was trimmed by 1 base and the J gene end by 1 base; junction bases not matched to a gene: 9.

J is TRBJ2-3 and V is TRBV10-2, with TRBD2 matching 7 bases. The germline V gene has CDR1 WSHSY and CDR2 SAAADI. This CDR3 has 15 residues. The V segment lost 5 bases and the J segment 2 bases; nucleotides outside the gene matches: 7. The CDR3 DNA reads as TGCGCCAGCAGTCCCGGGACTACCTACACAGATACGCAGTATTTT. It encodes CASSPGTTYTDTQYF.

The chain uses TRBV30 and TRBJ2-5; 8 bases match TRBD1. CDR3 length: 15 amino acids. V lost 1 base and J lost 1; bases outside the gene matches: 5. Germline CDR1 is GTSNPN and CDR2 is SVGIG (reference sequence). The CDR3 sequence: CAWSGRTGSQETQYF. CDR3 in DNA: TGTGCCTGGAGTGGGAGGACAGGGAGCCAAGAGACCCAGTACTTC.

This clone turned up a few times. DNA for the CDR3: TGTGCCAGCAGTTACCGGCGGGGAGCCTACGAGCAGTACTTC. It specifies CASSYRRGAYEQYF. The chain is built from TRBV6-2 or TRBV6-3 and TRBJ2-7; D might be TRBD2 (6 bases). The V and J ends lost 2 bases and 2 bases respectively, with 10 bases between them. This CDR3 has 14 amino acids. The V gene's germline CDR1 is MNHEY and CDR2 SVGEGT.

In its sample, this clone was seen a few times. The chain uses TRBV5-6 and TRBJ2-3; D might be TRBD2 (5 bases). The CDR3 is 11 amino acids. Germline V gives CDR1 SGHDT, CDR2 YYEEEE. Trimming took 0 bases from V and 9 from J, leaving 5 bases between them. The DNA for the CDR3 is TGTGCCAGCAGCTTGGGAGGGACGCAGTATTTT. It yields the protein CASSLGGTQYF.

The chain couples TRBV4-1 to TRBJ1-3, with 8 bases fitting TRBD1. Unmatched junction bases numbered 4, after V lost 3 bases and J lost 0 bases. CDR3 length: 16 amino acids. Germline values: CDR1 MGHRA, CDR2 YSYEKL. The CDR3 here is CASSQPTGGSGNTIYF. CDR3 nucleotide sequence: TGCGCCAGCAGCCAGCCCACAGGGGGCTCTGGAAACACCATATATTTT.